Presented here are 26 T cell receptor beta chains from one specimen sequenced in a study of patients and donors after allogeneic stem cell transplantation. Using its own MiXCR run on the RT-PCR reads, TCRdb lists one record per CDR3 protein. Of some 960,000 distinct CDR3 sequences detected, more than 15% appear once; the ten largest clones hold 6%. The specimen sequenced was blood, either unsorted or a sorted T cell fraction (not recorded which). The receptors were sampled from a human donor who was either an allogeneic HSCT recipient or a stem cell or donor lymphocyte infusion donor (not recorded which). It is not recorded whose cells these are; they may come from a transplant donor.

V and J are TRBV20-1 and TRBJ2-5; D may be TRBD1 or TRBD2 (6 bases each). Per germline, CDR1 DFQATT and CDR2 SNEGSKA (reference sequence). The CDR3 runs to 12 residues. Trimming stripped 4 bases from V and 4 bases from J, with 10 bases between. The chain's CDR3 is CSAIGGGETQYF. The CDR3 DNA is TGCAGTGCTATCGGAGGGGGAGAGACCCAGTACTTC.

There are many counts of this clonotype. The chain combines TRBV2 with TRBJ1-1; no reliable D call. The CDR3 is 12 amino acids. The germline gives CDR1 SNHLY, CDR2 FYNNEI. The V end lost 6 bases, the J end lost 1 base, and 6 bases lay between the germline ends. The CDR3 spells CASRGRNTEAFF. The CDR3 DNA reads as TGTGCCAGCAGAGGTCGGAACACTGAAGCTTTCTTT.

CDR3 nucleotide sequence: TGTGCCAGCAGCTTGGGCTTAGGGTCTGAAGCTTTCTTT. Its translation is CASSLGLGSEAFF. The chain joins TRBV5-5 to TRBJ1-1, with D unresolved. This CDR3 region has 13 residues. CDR1 and CDR2 from the germline V gene are SGHKS and YYEKEE (reference sequence). V was shortened by 0 bases and J by 6 bases, with 9 bases between the two germline ends.

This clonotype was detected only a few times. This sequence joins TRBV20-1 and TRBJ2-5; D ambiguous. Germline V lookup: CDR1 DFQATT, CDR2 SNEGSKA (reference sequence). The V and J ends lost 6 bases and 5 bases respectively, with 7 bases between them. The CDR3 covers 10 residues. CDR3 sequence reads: CSAYEETQYF. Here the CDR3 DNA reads TGCAGTGCGTACGAGGAGACCCAGTACTTC.

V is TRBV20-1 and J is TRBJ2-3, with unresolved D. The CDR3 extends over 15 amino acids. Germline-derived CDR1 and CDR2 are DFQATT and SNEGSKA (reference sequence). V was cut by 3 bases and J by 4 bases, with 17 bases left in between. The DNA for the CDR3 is TGCAGTGCTAGTGGCGAACCCAGATACGCAGATACGCAGTATTTT. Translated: CSASGEPRYADTQYF.

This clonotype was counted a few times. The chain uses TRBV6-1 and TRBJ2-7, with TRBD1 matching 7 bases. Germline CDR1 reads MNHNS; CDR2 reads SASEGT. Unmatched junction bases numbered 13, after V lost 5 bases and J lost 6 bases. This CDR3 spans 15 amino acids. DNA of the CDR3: TGTGCCAGCAGTCGCGACAGGGTCTTTTCGGGCGAGCAGTACTTC. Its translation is CASSRDRVFSGEQYF.

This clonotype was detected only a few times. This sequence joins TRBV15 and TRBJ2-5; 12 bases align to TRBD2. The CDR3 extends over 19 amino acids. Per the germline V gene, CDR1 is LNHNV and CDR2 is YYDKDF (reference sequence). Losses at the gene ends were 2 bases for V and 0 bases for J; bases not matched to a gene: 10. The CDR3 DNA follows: TGTGCCACCAGCAGATCACTAGCGGGGGGACTTAAGTACCAAGAGACCCAGTACTTC. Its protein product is CATSRSLAGGLKYQETQYF.

The CDR3 region is CASSRAVAQGEQFF. CDR3 coding DNA: TGTGCCAGTAGTAGGGCGGTGGCTCAGGGTGAGCAGTTCTTC. The genes are TRBV19 and TRBJ2-1; D is perhaps TRBD1 (5 bases). Germline loops: CDR1 LNHDA, CDR2 SQIVND (reference sequence). The CDR3 loop spans 14 amino acids. With 4 bases removed from V and 9 bases from J, the gap between germline ends came to 16 bases.

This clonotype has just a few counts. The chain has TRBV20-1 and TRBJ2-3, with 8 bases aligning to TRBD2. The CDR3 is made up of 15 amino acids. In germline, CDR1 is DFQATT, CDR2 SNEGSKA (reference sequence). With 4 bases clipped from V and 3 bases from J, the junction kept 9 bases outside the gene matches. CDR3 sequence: CSANPGGRLTDTQYF. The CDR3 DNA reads TGCAGTGCTAATCCGGGGGGGCGCTTGACAGATACGCAGTATTTT.

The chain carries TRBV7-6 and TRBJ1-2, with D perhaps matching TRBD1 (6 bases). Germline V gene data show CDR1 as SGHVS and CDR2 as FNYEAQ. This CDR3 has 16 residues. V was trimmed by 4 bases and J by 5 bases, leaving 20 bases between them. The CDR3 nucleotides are TGTGCCAGCAGCTCCCGGACAGTGCCGGATGGATATGGCTACACCTTC. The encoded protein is CASSSRTVPDGYGYTF.

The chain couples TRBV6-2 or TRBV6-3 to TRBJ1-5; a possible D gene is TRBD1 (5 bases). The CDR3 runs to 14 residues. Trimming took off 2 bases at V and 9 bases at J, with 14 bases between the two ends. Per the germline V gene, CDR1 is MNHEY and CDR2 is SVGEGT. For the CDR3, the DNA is TGTGCCAGCAGTTACCGCGGGGTCCAGGGGCCCCAGCATTTT. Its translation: CASSYRGVQGPQHF.

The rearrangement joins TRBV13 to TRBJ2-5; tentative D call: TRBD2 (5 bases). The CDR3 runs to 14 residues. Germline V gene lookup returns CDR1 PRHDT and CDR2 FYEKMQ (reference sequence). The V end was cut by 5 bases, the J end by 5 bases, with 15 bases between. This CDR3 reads CASSPPGLEETQYF. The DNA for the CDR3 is TGTGCCAGCAGCCCACCGGGGTTGGAGGAGACCCAGTACTTC.

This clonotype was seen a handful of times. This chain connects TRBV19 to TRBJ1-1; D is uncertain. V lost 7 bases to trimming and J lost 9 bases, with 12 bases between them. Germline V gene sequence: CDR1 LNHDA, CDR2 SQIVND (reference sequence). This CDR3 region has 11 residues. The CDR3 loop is CASKARGKAFF. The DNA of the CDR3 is TGTGCCAGTAAGGCGCGTGGTAAAGCTTTCTTT.

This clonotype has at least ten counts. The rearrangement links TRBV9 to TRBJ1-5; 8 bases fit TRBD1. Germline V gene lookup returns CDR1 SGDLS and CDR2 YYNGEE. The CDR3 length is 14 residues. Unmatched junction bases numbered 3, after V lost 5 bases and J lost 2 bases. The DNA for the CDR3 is TGTGCCAGCAGTGCAGGGGGCGGCAATCAGCCCCAGCATTTT. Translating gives CASSAGGGNQPQHF.

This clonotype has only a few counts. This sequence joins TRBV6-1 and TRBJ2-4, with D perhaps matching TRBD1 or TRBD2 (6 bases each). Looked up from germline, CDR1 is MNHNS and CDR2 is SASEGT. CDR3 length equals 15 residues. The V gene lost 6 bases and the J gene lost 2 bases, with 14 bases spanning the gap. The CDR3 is CASSDYRDSKNIQYF. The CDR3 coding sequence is TGTGCCAGCAGCGATTACAGGGACTCCAAAAACATTCAGTACTTC.

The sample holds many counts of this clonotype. The CDR3 nucleotides read TGTGCCAGCAGTTCCGGGACAGGGTCGCAACAGCCCCAGCATTTT. Translation: CASSSGTGSQQPQHF. V gene TRBV12-3 or TRBV12-4 combines with J gene TRBJ1-5; 9 bases are a match to TRBD1. This CDR3 spans 15 amino acids. Germline trimming cut 4 bases from V and 7 bases from J; bases unmatched to any gene: 8.

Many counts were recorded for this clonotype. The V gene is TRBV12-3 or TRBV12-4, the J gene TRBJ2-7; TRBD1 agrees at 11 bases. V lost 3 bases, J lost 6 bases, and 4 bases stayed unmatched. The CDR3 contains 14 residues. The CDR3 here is CASSFWDRGVEQYF. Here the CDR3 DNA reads TGTGCCAGCAGTTTTTGGGACAGGGGGGTCGAGCAGTACTTC.

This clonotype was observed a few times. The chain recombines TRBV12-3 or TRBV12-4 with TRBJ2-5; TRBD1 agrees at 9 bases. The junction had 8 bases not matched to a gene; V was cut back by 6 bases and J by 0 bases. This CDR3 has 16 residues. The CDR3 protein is CASRGTGIRDQETQYF. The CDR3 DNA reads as TGTGCCAGCAGGGGGACAGGGATAAGGGACCAAGAGACCCAGTACTTC.

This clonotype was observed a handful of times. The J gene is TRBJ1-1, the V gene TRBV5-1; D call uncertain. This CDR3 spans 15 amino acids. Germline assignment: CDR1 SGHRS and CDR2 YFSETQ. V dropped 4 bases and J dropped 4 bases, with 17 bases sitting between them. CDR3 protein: CASSPSTVGGTEAFF. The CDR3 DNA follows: TGCGCCAGCAGCCCATCGACGGTGGGTGGCACTGAAGCTTTCTTT.

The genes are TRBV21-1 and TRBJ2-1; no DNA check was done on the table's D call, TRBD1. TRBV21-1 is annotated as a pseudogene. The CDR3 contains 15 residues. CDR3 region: CASSSSGQCRDEQFF. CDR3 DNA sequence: TGTGCCAGCAGCAGCTCGGGACAGTGTAGGGATGAGCAGTTCTTC.

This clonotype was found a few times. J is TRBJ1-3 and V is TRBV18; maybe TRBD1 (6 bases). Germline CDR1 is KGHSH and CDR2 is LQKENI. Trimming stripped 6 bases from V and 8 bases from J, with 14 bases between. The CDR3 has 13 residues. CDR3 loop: CASSSRGTYTIYF. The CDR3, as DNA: TGTGCCAGCTCGTCCAGGGGTACATACACCATATATTTT.

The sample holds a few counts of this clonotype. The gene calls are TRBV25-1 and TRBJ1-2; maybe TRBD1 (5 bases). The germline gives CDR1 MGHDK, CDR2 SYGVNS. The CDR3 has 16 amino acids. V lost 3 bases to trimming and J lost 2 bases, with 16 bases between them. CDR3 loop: CASSDPNLAGNYGYTF. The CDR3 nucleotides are TGTGCCAGCAGTGACCCGAATCTGGCAGGGAACTATGGCTACACCTTC.

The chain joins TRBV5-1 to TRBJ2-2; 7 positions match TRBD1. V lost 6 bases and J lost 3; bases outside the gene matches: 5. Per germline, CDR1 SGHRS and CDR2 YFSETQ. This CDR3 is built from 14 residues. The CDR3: CASKGGADTGELFF. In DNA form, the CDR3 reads TGCGCCAGCAAAGGGGGCGCGGACACCGGGGAGCTGTTTTTT.

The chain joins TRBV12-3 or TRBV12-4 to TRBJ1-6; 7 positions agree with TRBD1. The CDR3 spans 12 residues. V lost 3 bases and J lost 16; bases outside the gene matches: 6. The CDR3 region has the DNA TGTGCCAGCAGTTTTTTGGGACAGCGACTCCACTTT. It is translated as CASSFLGQRLHF.

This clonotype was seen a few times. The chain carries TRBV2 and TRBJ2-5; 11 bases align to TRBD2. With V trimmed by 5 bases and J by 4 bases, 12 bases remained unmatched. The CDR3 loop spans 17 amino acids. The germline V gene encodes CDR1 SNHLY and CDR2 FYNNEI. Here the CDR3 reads CASSLLAGAPPGETQYF. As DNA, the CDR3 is TGTGCCAGCAGTTTACTAGCGGGGGCCCCTCCTGGAGAGACCCAGTACTTC.

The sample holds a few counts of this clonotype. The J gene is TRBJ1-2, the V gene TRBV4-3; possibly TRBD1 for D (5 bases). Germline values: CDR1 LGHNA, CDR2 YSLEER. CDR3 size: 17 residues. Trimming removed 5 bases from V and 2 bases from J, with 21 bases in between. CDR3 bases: TGCGCCAGCAGCGACGGTGCCGGCGGGGCAGGAAACTATGGCTACACCTTC. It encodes CASSDGAGGAGNYGYTF.